The T cell receptor beta chain under discussion was sequenced for a study of regulatory T cells in long-lasting Graves disease. HTBI primers from iRepertoire and Arm-PCR of CDR3 regions yielded the TCR beta libraries. MiXCR, applied by TCRdb to the multiplex PCR reads, yields one record per CDR3 protein. The sample yields approximately 470,000 distinct CDR3 sequences, around 15% seen once. Time point: newly diagnosed GD, antithyroid drugs for less than 3 months. RNA from PBMCs was the source of the TCR library. Ten or more counts support this clonotype. The V end was cut by 3 bases, the J end by 0 bases, with 12 bases between. CDR3 length: 15 residues. Germline V gene sequence: CDR1 GTSNPN, CDR2 SVGIG (reference sequence). This sample also belongs to another study, concerning T cells in Graves' hyperthyroidism and ophthalmopathy.

Material: peripheral blood mononuclear cells (PBMCs), obtained at new diagnosis, from a patient treated with antithyroid drugs. The chain joins TRBV30 to TRBJ1-3; no clear D. The sequence was obtained from a man in his forties with Graves disease. CDR3 coding DNA: TGTGCCTGGAGGGCGGACGCCTACTCTGGAAACACCATATATTTT. It is translated as CAWRADAYSGNTIYF. Complete variable domain (other parts from reference TRBV30 and TRBJ1-3): SQTIHQWPATLVQPVGSPLSLECTVEGTSNPNLYWYRQAAGRGLQLLFYSVGIGQISSEVPQNLSASRPQDRQFILSSKKLLLSDSGFYLCAWRADAYSGNTIYFGEGSWLTVV.